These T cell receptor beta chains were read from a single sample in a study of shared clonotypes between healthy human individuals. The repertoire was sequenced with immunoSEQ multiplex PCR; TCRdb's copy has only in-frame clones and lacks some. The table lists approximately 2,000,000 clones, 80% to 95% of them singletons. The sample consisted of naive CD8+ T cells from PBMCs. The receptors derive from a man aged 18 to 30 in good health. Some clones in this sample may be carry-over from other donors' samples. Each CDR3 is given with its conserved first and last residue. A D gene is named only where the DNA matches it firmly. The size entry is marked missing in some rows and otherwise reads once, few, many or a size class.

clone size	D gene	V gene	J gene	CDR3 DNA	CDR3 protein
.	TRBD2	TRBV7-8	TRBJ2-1	TGTGCCAGCAGCTTCCGGGGTAGCGGGAGTCAGTTCAATGAGCAGTTCTTC	CASSFRGSGSQFNEQFF
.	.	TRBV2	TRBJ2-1	TGTGCCAGCAGTGAGGAGCTAGAAGCAAATGAGCAGTTCTTC	CASSEELEANEQFF
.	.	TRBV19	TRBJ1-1	TGTGCCAGTAGTATAGTATCCGGGTTTGAAGCTTTCTTT	CASSIVSGFEAFF
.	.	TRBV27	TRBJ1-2	TGTGCCAGCAGTTCCGGGCGCCACTATGGCTACACCTTC	CASSSGRHYGYTF
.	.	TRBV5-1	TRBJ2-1	TGCGCCAGCAGCCGCCCGGACGATTTCGGCTCCCAGCAGTTCTTC	CASSRPDDFGSQQFF
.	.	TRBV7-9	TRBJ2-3	TGTGCCAGCAGCCCGCGCCTGGGAGGAACAGATACGCAGTATTTT	CASSPRLGGTDTQYF
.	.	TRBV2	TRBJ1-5	TGTGCCAGCAGTGATTCTCAGGGACGCCTGAGGAGCAATCAGCCCCAGCATTTT	CASSDSQGRLRSNQPQHF
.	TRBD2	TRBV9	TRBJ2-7	TGTGCCAGCAGCGTAGGTGGGACTAGCGGGAGCCCGGGACGGGAGCAGTACTTC	CASSVGGTSGSPGREQYF
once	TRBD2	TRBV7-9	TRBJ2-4	TGTGCCAGCAGCTTAGCACTAGCGGGATCCCAAAACATTCAGTACTTC	CASSLALAGSQNIQYF
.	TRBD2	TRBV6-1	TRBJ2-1	TGTGCCAGCAGTGAAGCTATCGTGGGCGGGAGACCTTACAATGAGCAGTTCTTC	CASSEAIVGGRPYNEQFF
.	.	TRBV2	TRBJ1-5	TGTGCCAGCAGTGACAGTATCAATCAGCCCCAGCATTTT	CASSDSINQPQHF
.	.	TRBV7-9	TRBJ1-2	TGTGCCAGCAGCGTAGCGGACAGCTATGGCTACACCTTC	CASSVADSYGYTF
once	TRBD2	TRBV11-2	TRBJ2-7	TGTGCCAGCAGCTCTAGCGGGAGGGGGTACGAGCAGTACTTC	CASSSSGRGYEQYF
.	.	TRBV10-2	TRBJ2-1	TGCGCCAGCAGGAGGACAGGTGTTGTAGCGGGGCTCGGCAATGAGCAGTTCTTC	CASRRTGVVAGLGNEQFF
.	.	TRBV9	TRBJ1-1	TGTGCCAGCAGCGTAGGGGGAGCCACTGAAGCTTTCTTT	CASSVGGATEAFF
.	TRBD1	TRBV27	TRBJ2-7	TGTGCCAGCAGTTCGGGACAGGGTGGGCTAGGCGAGCAGTACTTC	CASSSGQGGLGEQYF
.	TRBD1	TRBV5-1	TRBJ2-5	TGCGCCAGCAGCGCAAACCGGGACAGGGCCCTCGGCGAGACCCAGTACTTC	CASSANRDRALGETQYF
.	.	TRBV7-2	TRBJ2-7	TGTGCCAGCAGCCCTCGGGCGCCACGACTTGGCTCCTACGAGCAGTACTTC	CASSPRAPRLGSYEQYF
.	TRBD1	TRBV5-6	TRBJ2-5	TGTGCCAGCAGCCATGGACAGGGGGAGAGAGAGACCCAGTACTTC	CASSHGQGERETQYF
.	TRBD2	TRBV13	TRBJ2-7	TGTGCCAGCAGCTCTAGCGGGAGCCCCTACGAGCAGTACTTC	CASSSSGSPYEQYF